Sequencing of this T cell receptor (beta chain) was carried out in a study of monozygotic twins with inflammatory bowel disease. Study results and caveats: Different T cell subtypes could not be distinguished.

Both the TCRalpha cDNA and the TCRbeta cDNA were taken through two nested PCRs, lasting approximately 16 and 10 cycles. Each CDR3 protein gets one entry in TCRdb, which reprocessed the 5' RACE reads and gives no DNA. The sample includes approximately 330,000 distinct CDR3 sequences. Germline CDR1 SGHTA, CDR2 FQGNSA. The CDR3 consists of 14 residues. A word on this clonotype: Its antigen is not known.

The specimen sequenced was blood. This sequence joins TRBV7-2 and TRBJ1-1. The clonotype originates from a human donor with ulcerative colitis or Crohn's disease, or a healthy co-twin of an affected twin (not recorded which). The CDR3 spells CASSLYGDWTEAFF.